The next 23 T cell receptor beta chains were all read from a single sample in a study of shared clonotypes between healthy human individuals. Assay used: immunoSEQ multiplex PCR; TCRdb lists only in-frame clones, some missing. This repertoire shows about 1.5 million clones, more than 95% found once; its top ten account for approximately 1%. Sequenced input: naive CD4+ T cells sorted from blood. Indicated subset: CD45RA+ positively selected. The receptor set was obtained from a man in his thirties or forties in good health.

The V call is TRBV10-1, the J call TRBJ2-7; D perhaps matches TRBD2 (6 bases). Germline V gene sequence: CDR1 WNHNN, CDR2 SYGVQD (reference sequence). V was clipped by 3 bases and J by 2 bases, with 14 bases between them. The CDR3 length is 15 residues. Here the CDR3 reads CASSELAGPTYEQYF. CDR3 bases: TGCGCCAGCAGTGAACTCGCGGGACCGACCTACGAGCAGTACTTC.

The chain carries TRBV5-1 and TRBJ2-7; TRBD2 aligns across 12 bases. This CDR3 has 15 amino acids. J was trimmed by 6 bases and V by 2 bases; bases with no gene match: 6. CDR1 and CDR2 from the germline V gene are SGHRS and YFSETQ. CDR3 DNA: TGCGCCAGCAGCTTCCAGACTAGCGGGAGTTCCGAGCAGTACTTC. Its translation is CASSFQTSGSSEQYF.

This sequence joins TRBV9 and TRBJ2-1; TRBD2 matches at 12 bases. After removal of 4 bases from V and 7 bases from J, the junction contained 21 bases not matched to a gene. This CDR3 is 20 amino acids long. Germline CDR1 is SGDLS and CDR2 is YYNGEE. CDR3 in DNA: TGTGCCAGCAGCACGACCGGGACTAGCGGGCGGCTGGGGAAAGGGAATGAGCAGTTCTTC. Amino acids: CASSTTGTSGRLGKGNEQFF.

The V call is TRBV29-1, the J call TRBJ2-3; D is undetermined. CDR3 length: 11 amino acids. In germline, CDR1 is SQVTM, CDR2 ANQGSEA. V was clipped by 8 bases and J by 5 bases, with 11 bases between them. The CDR3 DNA is TGCAGCCTCCCACTGGGAGATACGCAGTATTTT. Its protein product is CSLPLGDTQYF.

The chain joins TRBV7-9 to TRBJ2-1; 13 nucleotides line up with TRBD2. V shed 6 bases, J shed 7 bases, and the junction held 6 bases outside the gene matches. The CDR3 is 15 amino acids. Germline assignment: CDR1 SEHNR and CDR2 FQNEAQ (reference sequence). DNA of the CDR3: TGTGCCAGCAGGCTTACTAGCGGGAGGGAGAATGAGCAGTTCTTC. Protein product: CASRLTSGRENEQFF.

J is TRBJ2-3 and V is TRBV18; D is possibly TRBD2 (5 bases). The ends were cut back, 1 base at V and 2 bases at J, with 13 bases in the middle. The CDR3 has 16 amino acids. Germline V gives CDR1 KGHSH, CDR2 LQKENI. DNA for the CDR3: TGTGCCAGCTCACCACGGATCAGCGGAACCACAGATACGCAGTATTTT. Encoded protein: CASSPRISGTTDTQYF.

This chain joins TRBV15 and TRBJ1-1, with D possibly matching TRBD1 (6 bases). Germline lookup yields CDR1 LNHNV and CDR2 YYDKDF (reference sequence). Deletions cut 0 bases from V and 2 bases from J, with 13 bases between. The CDR3 length is 16 residues. CDR3 bases: TGTGCCACCAGCAGAGATTTTTTTGGGGGCAACACTGAAGCTTTCTTT. It yields the protein CATSRDFFGGNTEAFF.

This chain links TRBV11-2 with TRBJ2-7; 7 bases map to TRBD1. Losses at the gene ends were 4 bases for V and 3 bases for J; bases not matched to a gene: 9. This CDR3 has 15 residues. Per germline, CDR1 SGHAT and CDR2 FQNNGV. The CDR3 DNA reads as TGTGCCAGCAGCTCCCTAGGGACAGTGGACTACGAGCAGTACTTC. This gives the protein CASSSLGTVDYEQYF.

Note on this clone: The sample holds other DNA sequences that translate to the same CDR3. This sequence joins TRBV29-1 and TRBJ2-6; maybe TRBD2 (5 bases). V shed 7 bases and J shed 0 bases, with 13 bases lying between them. Germline-derived CDR1 and CDR2 are SQVTM and ANQGSEA. The CDR3 length is 15 residues. Here the CDR3 reads CSARTGSSGANVLTF. CDR3 in DNA: TGCAGCGCCCGGACGGGGAGCTCTGGGGCCAACGTCCTGACTTTC. Looking up the rest from reference TRBV29-1 and TRBJ2-6 gives the full variable domain: SAVISQKPSRDICQRGTSLTIQCQVDSQVTMMFWYRQQPGQSLTLIATANQGSEATYESGFVIDKFPISRPNLTFSTLTVSNMSPEDSSIYLCSARTGSSGANVLTFGAGSRLTVL.

This chain joins TRBV10-3 and TRBJ2-1; 7 bases are shared with TRBD1. Germline V gene sequence: CDR1 ENHRY, CDR2 SYGVKD. V lost 6 bases and J lost 5; bases outside the gene matches: 7. This CDR3 comprises 14 residues. The CDR3 loop is CAIRYRDSNNEQFF. The CDR3 DNA sequence: TGTGCCATCAGGTACCGGGACAGCAACAATGAGCAGTTCTTC.

The CDR3 loop is CATRYNEQFF. As DNA, the CDR3 is TGTGCCACCCGGTACAATGAGCAGTTCTTC. V is TRBV28 and J is TRBJ2-1; D not certain. CDR1 MDHEN and CDR2 SYDVKM come from the germline V gene. The CDR3 consists of 10 residues. Trimming cost V 10 bases and J 4 bases, with 5 bases left between them. The variable domain in full, with the rest retrieved from reference TRBV28 and TRBJ2-1, is DVKVTQSSRYLVKRTGEKVFLECVQDMDHENMFWYRQDPGLGLRLIYFSYDVKMKEKGDIPEGYSVSREKKERFSLILESASTNQTSMYLCATRYNEQFFGPGTRLTVL.

The rearrangement uses TRBV30 and TRBJ2-3; D gene ambiguous. V lost 1 base to trimming and J lost 5 bases, with 4 bases between them. CDR3 length equals 11 residues. The V gene's germline CDR1 is GTSNPN and CDR2 SVGIG (reference sequence). DNA for the CDR3: TGTGCCTGGAGTGGCGGAGATACGCAGTATTTT. Protein product: CAWSGGDTQYF.

The rearrangement uses TRBV27 and TRBJ2-7; 11 bases align to TRBD2. There are 13 residues in the CDR3. The V and J ends lost 8 bases and 7 bases, in that order; junction bases with no gene match: 7. Germline CDR1 and CDR2: MNHEY and SMNVEV (reference sequence). The CDR3 sequence: CASRASGRWEQYF. The CDR3 DNA reads as TGTGCCAGCCGGGCTAGCGGGAGGTGGGAGCAGTACTTC.

To note about this clone: Other DNA sequences in the sample encode the same CDR3. The rearrangement uses TRBV9 and TRBJ2-2; D might be TRBD2 (5 bases). Per germline, CDR1 SGDLS and CDR2 YYNGEE. The CDR3 sequence is 15 residues long. The ends were cut back, 2 bases at V and 0 bases at J, with 8 bases in the middle. The CDR3 loop reads CASSVSGANTGELFF. CDR3 DNA: TGTGCCAGCAGCGTGAGCGGCGCGAACACCGGGGAGCTGTTTTTT.

The chain employs TRBV28 and TRBJ2-7, with D possibly being TRBD1 (6 bases). The CDR3 runs 13 residues. CDR1 is MDHEN and CDR2 is SYDVKM in the germline V gene. V dropped 8 bases and J dropped 1 base, with 12 bases sitting between them. CDR3 nucleotide sequence: TGTGCCAGCGGTATGACAGGTTCCTACGAGCAGTACTTC. Protein: CASGMTGSYEQYF.

This clone was recorded once. The rearrangement uses TRBV5-1 and TRBJ2-2, with D hard to call. The CDR3 length is 15 residues. Germline-derived CDR1 and CDR2 are SGHRS and YFSETQ. Trimming pared 0 bases from V and 1 base from J, leaving 7 bases between. In DNA, the CDR3 is TGCGCCAGCAGCTTGGCACAGATGAACACCGGGGAGCTGTTTTTT. Translating gives CASSLAQMNTGELFF.

The V call is TRBV28, the J call TRBJ2-2; 10 nucleotides agree with TRBD2. Germline V gives CDR1 MDHEN, CDR2 SYDVKM. The CDR3 covers 20 residues. V dropped 0 bases and J dropped 0; count of bases not matched to a gene: 10. CDR3 nucleotides: TGTGCCAGCAGTTTATGGGCCCTTGGACTAGCGGAAACGAACACCGGGGAGCTGTTTTTT. Translated, it gives CASSLWALGLAETNTGELFF.

J is TRBJ2-7 and V is TRBV5-4; no clear D gene. The V end was cut by 0 bases, the J end by 7 bases, with 11 bases between. The germline V gene has CDR1 SGHNT and CDR2 YYREEE (reference sequence). CDR3 length: 13 amino acids. This CDR3 is CASSLERVGEQYF. As DNA, the CDR3 is TGTGCCAGCAGCTTGGAACGAGTCGGGGAGCAGTACTTC. The full variable domain, its missing parts supplied by reference TRBV5-4 and TRBJ2-7, is ETGVTQSPTHLIKTRGQQVTLRCSSQSGHNTVSWYQQALGQGPQFIFQYYREEENGRGNFPPRFSGLQFPNYSSELNVNALELDDSALYLCASSLERVGEQYFGPGTRLTVT.

The chain carries TRBV4-1 and TRBJ1-1, with 7 bases that match TRBD1. This CDR3 region has 15 residues. The ends lost 1 base at V and 3 bases at J; junction bases unmatched: 5. Germline loops: CDR1 MGHRA, CDR2 YSYEKL. The CDR3, as DNA: TGCGCCAGCAGCCAAGGAGGAGGGGGCCACACTGAAGCTTTCTTT. Translated, it gives CASSQGGGGHTEAFF.

V usage is TRBV7-3 and J usage is TRBJ2-2, with 13 nucleotides matching TRBD2. CDR1 and CDR2 (germline): SGHTA, FQGTGA. This CDR3 is 15 amino acids long. The V segment lost 4 bases and the J segment 6 bases; nucleotides outside the gene matches: 2. Here the CDR3 reads CASSSGLAGAGELFF. CDR3 nucleotide sequence: TGTGCCAGCAGCTCCGGACTAGCGGGAGCCGGGGAGCTGTTTTTT.

The chain links TRBV11-2 to TRBJ1-1; no clear D gene. This CDR3 spans 20 amino acids. Germline V lookup: CDR1 SGHAT, CDR2 FQNNGV. Trimming removed 0 bases at V and 0 bases at J, with 23 bases between. The CDR3 here is CASSLDRERPTSYLNTEAFF. Here the CDR3 DNA reads TGTGCCAGCAGCTTAGATAGGGAGCGACCGACAAGTTATTTGAACACTGAAGCTTTCTTT.

The rearrangement joins TRBV5-5 to TRBJ2-3; TRBD2 aligns across 8 bases. Germline V CDR1 and CDR2: SGHKS, YYEKEE (reference sequence). Trimming took 4 bases from V and 6 from J; bases not matched to a gene: 7. This CDR3 has 14 residues. CDR3 nucleotides: TGTGCCAGCAGCCTAACGAGCGGGAGTGATACGCAGTATTTT. This codes for CASSLTSGSDTQYF. The variable domain in full, completed from reference TRBV5-5 and TRBJ2-3, reads DAGVTQSPTHLIKTRGQQVTLRCSPISGHKSVSWYQQVLGQGPQFIFQYYEKEERGRGNFPDRFSARQFPNYSSELNVNALLLGDSALYLCASSLTSGSDTQYFGPGTRLTVL.

The chain couples TRBV30 to TRBJ2-1, with 7 positions matching TRBD2. Germline V gene data show CDR1 as GTSNPN and CDR2 as SVGIG (reference sequence). This CDR3 has 16 amino acids. V trimming: 4 bases; J trimming: 0 bases; junction bases outside the gene matches: 9. The CDR3 DNA reads TGTGCCTGGACTTCGACTAGCTGGAGCTCCTACAATGAGCAGTTCTTC. Its translation is CAWTSTSWSSYNEQFF.